Below, 8 T cell receptor beta chains from the same sample are listed, as sequenced in a study of OX40 agonist ivuxolimab in advanced cancers. Clones were sequenced by immunoSEQ multiplex PCR, and TCRdb holds only the in-frame ones, with some missing. The repertoire includes about 69,000 clones, roughly 89% of them detected once, and 10% to 13% sits in the top ten. The sample was CD4+ or CD8+ T cells sorted from blood, taken in a trial of the OX40 agonist ivuxolimab. These TCRs come from an adult with an advanced solid tumor such as melanoma, head and neck, liver or kidney cancer.

The chain links TRBV7-9 to TRBJ1-4; 8 bases match TRBD1. The CDR3 is made up of 14 amino acids. Germline trimming cut 0 bases from V and 7 bases from J; bases unmatched to any gene: 1. The V gene's germline CDR1 is SEHNR and CDR2 FQNEAQ (reference sequence). The CDR3 loop reads CASSLAQGGEKLFF. CDR3 nucleotide sequence: TGTGCCAGCAGCTTAGCACAGGGGGGTGAAAAACTGTTTTTT.

The CDR3 reads CASSYPSGRSYNEQFF. The CDR3 DNA is TGTGCCAGCAGTTACCCCAGCGGGAGAAGCTACAATGAGCAGTTCTTC. The chain has TRBV6-5 and TRBJ2-1; TRBD2 matches at 8 bases. CDR3 length: 16 amino acids. Germline V CDR1 and CDR2: MNHEY, SVGAGI. The V gene end was trimmed by 2 bases and the J gene end by 3 bases; junction bases not matched to a gene: 6.

CDR3 amino acids: CASSLTQGGETQYF. The CDR3 coding sequence is TGTGCCAGCAGCTTAACTCAGGGGGGAGAGACCCAGTACTTC. The rearrangement joins TRBV7-3 to TRBJ2-5; possibly TRBD1 for D (7 bases). The V end was cut by 0 bases, the J end by 4 bases, with 9 bases between. The CDR3 is 14 residues long. The germline V gene has CDR1 SGHTA and CDR2 FQGTGA.

This chain links TRBV20-1 with TRBJ2-3, with D unresolved. The CDR3 runs 11 residues. V lost 3 bases, J lost 5 bases, and 6 bases lay in between. Per the germline V gene, CDR1 is DFQATT and CDR2 is SNEGSKA (reference sequence). The CDR3 loop is CSARHGDTQYF. The CDR3 coding sequence is TGCAGTGCTAGGCATGGAGATACGCAGTATTTT.

This chain links TRBV7-2 with TRBJ2-5; D unresolved. CDR3 size: 12 residues. Germline V CDR1 and CDR2: SGHTA, FQGNSA. With 10 bases removed from V and 0 bases from J, the gap between germline ends came to 9 bases. The DNA of the CDR3 is TGTGCCACCAGGTATAACCAAGAGACCCAGTACTTC. Translating it yields CATRYNQETQYF.

The chain links TRBV28 to TRBJ1-1, with D possibly being TRBD1 (5 bases). The V end was cut by 6 bases, the J end by 1 base, with 12 bases between. This CDR3 is built from 14 residues. Germline loops: CDR1 MDHEN, CDR2 SYDVKM. The CDR3 reads CASRPGPRNTEAFF. DNA of the CDR3: TGTGCCAGCAGACCGGGACCGCGGAACACTGAAGCTTTCTTT.

The chain combines TRBV7-9 with TRBJ2-3; D unresolved. The CDR3 is 14 residues long. The ends were cut back, 5 bases at V and 9 bases at J, with 18 bases in the middle. Germline CDR1 and CDR2: SEHNR and FQNEAQ (reference sequence). CDR3 sequence: CASSPGQTSETQYF. The CDR3 region has the DNA TGTGCCAGCAGCCCGGGCCAGACCTCCGAAACGCAGTATTTT.

This clone has a single count. The chain recombines TRBV7-2 with TRBJ2-7; 10 nucleotides match TRBD1. The germline gives CDR1 SGHTA, CDR2 FQGNSA. The CDR3 covers 12 residues. With 11 bases clipped from V and 9 bases from J, the junction kept 10 bases outside the gene matches. The CDR3 DNA reads TGTGCCGTAGAGACAGGGGGCTCTAGGCAGTACTTC. Protein: CAVETGGSRQYF.